The rows below give T cell receptor beta chains drawn from one sample of a study of regulatory T cells in long-lasting Graves disease. Via MiXCR, TCRdb re-called the multiplex PCR reads, giving one row per CDR3 protein. The sample has 500,000 or so distinct CDR3 sequences; about 15% are singletons. These data are also associated with another study on T cells in Graves' hyperthyroidism and ophthalmopathy.

Sample: peripheral blood mononuclear cells (PBMCs), taken at new diagnosis, from a patient treated with antithyroid drugs. The receptors originated from a woman aged 45-65 years with Graves disease. Both conserved end residues are part of each CDR3. The D gene is left open where the match is weak. The size entry is marked missing in some rows and otherwise reads once, few, many or a size class.

V	J	D	size	DNA	CDR3
TRBV6-2/TRBV6-3	TRBJ2-1	TRBD2	NA	TGTGCCAGCAGTTTGGGACTAGCGGGAGGAGATGAGCAGTTCTTC	CASSLGLAGGDEQFF
TRBV20-1	TRBJ2-7	TRBD1	NA	TGCAGTGCTAGAGCCGCCGGGACAGGGGCGGACGAGCAGTACTTC	CSARAAGTGADEQYF
TRBV3-1	TRBJ2-1	NA	many	TGTGCCAGCAGCCAAGACCTTTGGGGTTTAGTGGTTAATGAGCAGTTCTTC	CASSQDLWGLVVNEQFF
TRBV7-3	TRBJ2-1	TRBD2	NA	TGTGCCAGCAGCTCAGCCGGGACTAGCTCAGGCAATGAGCAGTTCTTC	CASSSAGTSSGNEQFF
TRBV5-8	TRBJ2-1	TRBD2	NA	TGTGCCAGCAGACCAGCGGGAGGGACCTACAATGAGCAGTTCTTC	CASRPAGGTYNEQFF
TRBV20-1	TRBJ2-5	NA	many	TGCAGTGCTAGAGGTCCGTTAGAGACCCAGTACTTC	CSARGPLETQYF
TRBV2	TRBJ2-1	NA	many	TGTGCCAGCAGTGGACCCGGGAGCTCCTACAATGAGCAGTTCTTC	CASSGPGSSYNEQFF
TRBV18	TRBJ1-1	NA	many	TGTGCCAGCTCCCCAACAGAGGACACTGAAGCTTTCTTT	CASSPTEDTEAFF
TRBV5-5	TRBJ2-6	TRBD1	NA	TGTGCCAGCAGCTTGTCACCGGGACAGGGGGCGAGGGGGGCCAACGTCCTGACTTTC	CASSLSPGQGARGANVLTF
TRBV7-2	TRBJ2-7	TRBD2	many	TGTGCCAGCAGCCTTACTAGCGGCCCCGTCTACGAGCAGTACTTC	CASSLTSGPVYEQYF
TRBV12-3/TRBV12-4	TRBJ2-2	NA	few	TGTGCCAGCAGTTCAAAGGCAGGGGACGCCGGGGAGCTGTTTTTT	CASSSKAGDAGELFF
TRBV18	TRBJ2-1	NA	few	TGTGCCAGCTCACCACGGTCCGCTGCGGACGGGTCCCTGCAGTTTGCGTTCTTC	CASSPRSAADGSLQFAFF
TRBV11-2	TRBJ2-1	NA	many	TGTGCCAGCAGCTTAGATCCAGGGAGTGAGCAGTTCTTC	CASSLDPGSEQFF
TRBV12-3/TRBV12-4	TRBJ1-6	NA	many	TGTGCCAGCAGTTTGTCGGGGCCCAGAGTTTCACCCCTCCACTTT	CASSLSGPRVSPLHF
TRBV18	TRBJ2-7	NA	NA	TGTGCCAGCTCATCAAGGGTCAACAGCTCCTACGAGCAGTACTTC	CASSSRVNSSYEQYF